The 20 T cell receptor beta chains listed next were all sequenced from one sample in a study of blood T cell repertoires in COVID-19. The data were produced by immunoSEQ multiplex PCR, yet TCRdb's version contains in-frame clones alone and is incomplete. The data show 300,000 to 400,000 clones, approximately 90% seen once. Input material: peripheral blood. Source of these receptors: a woman between 25 and 40 years old with COVID-19, enrolled during active disease.

The count of this clone is one. The V gene is TRBV28, the J gene TRBJ2-7; a weak D match, TRBD2 (6 bases). Per the germline V gene, CDR1 is MDHEN and CDR2 is SYDVKM. V was pared by 5 bases and J by 4 bases, with 18 bases between. The CDR3 contains 15 residues. The CDR3 nucleotides read TGTGCCAGCAGTCCCCGTGGCACGGGAGAGTACGAGCAGTACGTC. The encoded protein is CASSPRGTGEYEQYV.

The rearrangement uses TRBV27 and TRBJ1-1; possible D gene TRBD1, 6 bases. This CDR3 has 14 residues. Germline CDR1 MNHEY, CDR2 SMNVEV (reference sequence). Trimming left V 5 bases short and J 2 bases short, with 12 bases between. Written as DNA, the CDR3 is TGTGCCAGCAGTACCTTAGGGGGAAACACTGAAGCTTTCTTT. Its protein is CASSTLGGNTEAFF.

This clone was seen a single time. The chain is built from TRBV11-2 and TRBJ1-1; D unresolved. The CDR3 is made up of 14 amino acids. Germline V gives CDR1 SGHAT, CDR2 FQNNGV. V lost 0 bases to trimming and J lost 1 base, with 6 bases between them. The CDR3 coding sequence is TGTGCCAGCAGCTTAGATCCCGGGAACACTGAAGCTTTCTTT. Translation gives CASSLDPGNTEAFF.

The chain joins TRBV29-1 to TRBJ1-1; perhaps TRBD1 as D (6 bases). The CDR3 extends over 12 amino acids. Germline values: CDR1 SQVTM, CDR2 ANQGSEA. The V gene lost 7 bases and the J gene lost 4 bases, with 13 bases spanning the gap. The CDR3 sequence: CSAMGGRTEAFF. In nucleotides, the CDR3 is TGCAGCGCTATGGGGGGGCGCACTGAAGCTTTCTTT.

In this sample, this clone turned up once. The CDR3 DNA reads TGTGCCAGCTCTCGCGCTACTCACACTGAAGCTTTCTTT. Translation gives CASSRATHTEAFF. This chain connects TRBV18 to TRBJ1-1; D call uncertain. The CDR3 is made up of 13 amino acids. Per the germline V gene, CDR1 is KGHSH and CDR2 is LQKENI. The V end was cut by 6 bases, the J end by 3 bases, with 11 bases between.

CDR3 nucleotide sequence: TGTGCCAGAACCCGACAGGGGCCCTACCCGAACACCGGGGAGCTGTTTTTT. Translation gives CARTRQGPYPNTGELFF. The V call is TRBV5-3, the J call TRBJ2-2, with 8 bases identical to TRBD1. TRBV5-3 is recorded as an ORF, its role being uncertain. The trim removed 6 bases at V and 0 bases at J, leaving 10 bases unmatched. This CDR3 region has 17 residues.

This chain's CDR3 is CASSSQGRGEETQYF. Here the CDR3 DNA reads TGTGCCAGCAGCAGTCAGGGCAGGGGTGAGGAGACCCAGTACTTC. V gene TRBV13 combines with J gene TRBJ2-5, with a possible D match to TRBD1 (6 bases). The V end lost 5 bases, the J end lost 5 bases, and 18 bases lay between the germline ends. Germline lookup yields CDR1 PRHDT and CDR2 FYEKMQ (reference sequence). This CDR3 has 15 amino acids.

CDR3 protein: CASSLRRGTGVFSGELFF. DNA of the CDR3: TGTGCCAGCAGCTTGCGTCGTGGGACAGGGGTCTTCAGCGGGGAGCTGTTTTTT. The chain has TRBV5-4 and TRBJ2-2; 10 nucleotides align to TRBD1. There are 18 residues in the CDR3. Looked up from germline, CDR1 is SGHNT and CDR2 is YYREEE (reference sequence). Trimming removed 1 base from V and 7 bases from J; junction bases left unmatched: 13.

The chain uses TRBV4-1 and TRBJ1-5; no definite D call. Germline lookup yields CDR1 MGHRA and CDR2 YSYEKL. CDR3 size: 13 residues. V was pared by 3 bases and J by 7 bases, with 10 bases between. CDR3 protein: CASSQTSRQPQHF. DNA for the CDR3: TGCGCCAGCAGCCAGACCTCTAGACAGCCCCAGCATTTT.

This chain joins TRBV19 and TRBJ2-3; 9 nucleotides agree with TRBD2. With 5 bases clipped from V and 7 bases from J, the junction kept 7 bases outside the gene matches. This CDR3 is built from 14 residues. Germline CDR1 and CDR2: LNHDA and SQIVND (reference sequence). CDR3 DNA sequence: TGTGCCAGTAGTTTAGCGGGGGATACCTATACGCAGTATTTT. It is translated as CASSLAGDTYTQYF.

The chain couples TRBV29-1 to TRBJ2-1; weak D call: TRBD2 (6 bases). This CDR3 comprises 16 residues. Germline assignment: CDR1 SQVTM and CDR2 ANQGSEA. V dropped 1 base and J dropped 3 bases, with 16 bases sitting between them. The DNA of the CDR3 is TGCAGCGTTGAAGGCGGGATGTGGAGTAGCTACAATGAGCAGTTCTTC. Its protein is CSVEGGMWSSYNEQFF.

The chain has TRBV30 and TRBJ2-7; perhaps TRBD1 as D (6 bases). The CDR3 is 14 residues long. V lost 4 bases and J lost 0, with 13 bases in between. CDR1 and CDR2 (germline): GTSNPN, SVGIG (reference sequence). The CDR3 DNA is TGTGCCTGGACTAGACAGGAAAACTCCTACGAGCAGTACTTC. Amino acid sequence: CAWTRQENSYEQYF.

This chain joins TRBV12-5 and TRBJ2-3, with a weak D call TRBD1 (6 bases). Germline CDR1 reads LGHNT; CDR2 reads FRNRAP. The CDR3 is made up of 15 amino acids. Trimming pared 6 bases from V and 7 bases from J, leaving 20 bases between. The CDR3 region has the DNA TGTGCTAGTGGAAAATCCGGGACAACGACTAATACGCAGTATTTT. As protein: CASGKSGTTTNTQYF.

The rearrangement joins TRBV7-9 to TRBJ1-1; no reliable D call. Trimming took 1 base from V and 0 from J, leaving 9 bases between them. This CDR3 has 15 residues. Germline CDR1 reads SEHNR; CDR2 reads FQNEAQ (reference sequence). The CDR3 loop is CASSLERGLNTEAFF. Written as DNA, the CDR3 is TGTGCCAGCAGCTTAGAACGGGGATTGAACACTGAAGCTTTCTTT.

This clone has only a few counts. This sequence joins TRBV5-6 and TRBJ1-5; D not resolved. Trimming took 4 bases from V and 2 from J, leaving 13 bases between them. This CDR3 has 15 amino acids. Germline V gene lookup returns CDR1 SGHDT and CDR2 YYEEEE. The DNA of the CDR3 is TGTGCCAGCAGCCCCGACCGAGAGGGCAATCAGCCCCAGCATTTT. Translation gives CASSPDREGNQPQHF.

CDR3 sequence reads: CASSLRGKQRAEAFF. DNA of the CDR3: TGTGCCAGCAGCTTGAGAGGGAAGCAAAGAGCTGAAGCTTTCTTT. This chain connects TRBV5-5 to TRBJ1-1, with no clear D. Germline V gives CDR1 SGHKS, CDR2 YYEKEE (reference sequence). With 1 base removed from V and 6 bases from J, the gap between germline ends came to 16 bases. The CDR3 consists of 15 residues.

In this sample, this clone turned up many times. The rearrangement links TRBV4-1 to TRBJ1-2, with 8 bases fitting TRBD1. The CDR3 contains 15 residues. The trim removed 2 bases at V and 2 bases at J, leaving 4 bases unmatched. Germline loops: CDR1 MGHRA, CDR2 YSYEKL. The CDR3 nucleotides read TGCGCCAGCAGCCAACCTACAGGGGGAAACTATGGCTACACCTTC. Its translation: CASSQPTGGNYGYTF.

The gene calls are TRBV19 and TRBJ2-4, with D perhaps TRBD1 (6 bases). The CDR3 consists of 15 residues. Germline CDR1 and CDR2: LNHDA and SQIVND (reference sequence). V was cut by 2 bases and J by 5 bases, with 13 bases left in between. CDR3 nucleotides: TGTGCCAGTAGTATAAAACGGGACATAGAAAACATTCAGTACTTC. Protein sequence: CASSIKRDIENIQYF.

The chain uses TRBV6-2 or TRBV6-3 and TRBJ1-5, with unresolved D. Germline CDR1 reads MNHEY; CDR2 reads SVGEGT. This CDR3 contains 13 residues. V was cut by 6 bases and J by 9 bases, with 15 bases left in between. The CDR3 sequence: CASSPAGYWPQHF. CDR3 sequence (DNA): TGTGCCAGCAGCCCAGCGGGGTATTGGCCCCAGCATTTT.

The chain links TRBV28 to TRBJ1-3; D perhaps matches TRBD1 (5 bases). This CDR3 spans 15 amino acids. V dropped 5 bases and J dropped 1 base, with 12 bases sitting between them. Germline values: CDR1 MDHEN, CDR2 SYDVKM. The CDR3 sequence is CASSEPRTSGNTIYF. CDR3 nucleotide sequence: TGTGCCAGCAGTGAACCTAGGACATCTGGAAACACCATATATTTT. Full variable domain (missing parts from reference TRBV28 and TRBJ1-3): DVKVTQSSRYLVKRTGEKVFLECVQDMDHENMFWYRQDPGLGLRLIYFSYDVKMKEKGDIPEGYSVSREKKERFSLILESASTNQTSMYLCASSEPRTSGNTIYFGEGSWLTVV.